The 22 T cell receptor beta chains reported below all come from one sample, sequenced in a study of beta chain features in type 1 diabetes. Expressed TCRB transcripts were sequenced after all isolated RNA was converted to cDNA. The protocol was immunoSEQ multiplex PCR, while the TCRdb copy is restricted to in-frame clones and leaves out a portion. The sample holds under 950,000 clones, about a sixth seen once. The sequenced sample was naive CD4+ T cells from blood. These receptors were collected from a woman younger than 30 in good health.

The gene calls are TRBV28 and TRBJ1-4; a weak D match, TRBD1 (6 bases). The germline V and J ends were trimmed by 8 bases and 7 bases, with 14 bases remaining between them. This CDR3 spans 13 amino acids. The germline V gene has CDR1 MDHEN and CDR2 SYDVKM. CDR3 residues: CASRREGGEKLFF. The CDR3 DNA reads TGTGCCAGCCGCCGGGAAGGGGGTGAAAAACTGTTTTTT.

This clone was detected only a few times. The chain joins TRBV6-5 to TRBJ1-1; tentatively, D is TRBD1 (6 bases). CDR1 is MNHEY and CDR2 is SVGAGI in the germline V gene. V dropped 5 bases and J dropped 1 base, with 11 bases sitting between them. The length of the CDR3 is 14 residues. The CDR3 DNA follows: TGTGCCAGCAGTGAGAGGGGGGCGAACACTGAAGCTTTCTTT. It codes for CASSERGANTEAFF.

The genes are TRBV5-1 and TRBJ2-7, with D possibly TRBD1 on 5 matching bases. The CDR3 covers 13 residues. Trimming took 3 bases from V and 5 from J, leaving 12 bases between them. The germline V gene encodes CDR1 SGHRS and CDR2 YFSETQ. The CDR3 spells CASSSKQGNEQYF. For the CDR3, the DNA is TGCGCCAGCAGCTCGAAGCAGGGTAACGAGCAGTACTTC.

The V and J genes are TRBV5-1 and TRBJ2-4; 9 positions agree with TRBD1. This CDR3 is 17 amino acids long. Germline V gene data show CDR1 as SGHRS and CDR2 as YFSETQ. V dropped 0 bases and J dropped 1; count of bases not matched to a gene: 5. CDR3 in amino acids: CASSLAPQGAAKNIQYF. CDR3 DNA: TGCGCCAGCAGCTTGGCCCCACAGGGGGCGGCCAAAAACATTCAGTACTTC. Combining the CDR3 with reference TRBV5-1 and TRBJ2-4 gives the whole variable domain KAGVTQTPRYLIKTRGQQVTLSCSPISGHRSVSWYQQTPGQGLQFLFEYFSETQRNKGNFPGRFSGRQFSNSRSEMNVSTLELGDSALYLCASSLAPQGAAKNIQYFGAGTRLSVL.

This clone has a handful of counts. The sample contains more than one DNA sequence encoding this CDR3. The gene calls are TRBV7-3 and TRBJ2-2; D not resolved. Germline loops: CDR1 SGHTA, CDR2 FQGTGA. Trimming left V 0 bases short and J 3 bases short, with 5 bases between. The CDR3 consists of 14 residues. As DNA, the CDR3 is TGTGCCAGCAGCTTAACTCGTGACACCGGGGAGCTGTTTTTT. This encodes CASSLTRDTGELFF.

This clone was recorded a few times. V usage is TRBV7-9 and J usage is TRBJ2-3, with D possibly being TRBD2 (5 bases). There are 12 residues in the CDR3. Trimming pared 5 bases from V and 6 bases from J, leaving 9 bases between. In germline, CDR1 is SEHNR, CDR2 FQNEAQ (reference sequence). As DNA, the CDR3 is TGTGCCAGCAGCATAACGGGGGATACGCAGTATTTT. Encoded protein: CASSITGDTQYF.

The V and J genes are TRBV11-2 and TRBJ2-7; no reliable D call. V was clipped by 2 bases and J by 1 base, with 12 bases between them. Germline V lookup: CDR1 SGHAT, CDR2 FQNNGV. This CDR3 is built from 15 residues. CDR3 nucleotides: TGTGCCAGCAGCTTATCTCTGGACCCGTCCTACGAGCAGTACTTC. Translated: CASSLSLDPSYEQYF.

V gene TRBV6-1 combines with J gene TRBJ2-7; 8 bases map to TRBD1. Trimming at V came to 6 bases and at J to 1 base, leaving 5 bases not matched to a gene. Germline values: CDR1 MNHNS, CDR2 SASEGT. There are 14 residues in the CDR3. CDR3 region: CASRTGDLSYEQYF. The DNA for the CDR3 is TGTGCCAGCAGGACAGGGGATTTATCCTACGAGCAGTACTTC.

This clone was detected only a few times. V is TRBV4-1 and J is TRBJ2-6; D is undetermined. Trimming removed 4 bases at V and 0 bases at J, with 7 bases between. Germline-derived CDR1 and CDR2 are MGHRA and YSYEKL. The length of the CDR3 is 15 residues. CDR3 in amino acids: CASSPPHSGANVLTF. The DNA of the CDR3 is TGCGCCAGCAGCCCCCCTCACTCTGGGGCCAACGTCCTGACTTTC.

Concerning this clone: Other DNA sequences in this sample translate to the same CDR3. CDR3 coding DNA: TGCAGTGCTATGGGTCGCCCGGAGCAGTACTTC. Protein product: CSAMGRPEQYF. The V call is TRBV20-1, the J call TRBJ2-7; D is unresolved. The CDR3 runs 11 residues. V shed 4 bases and J shed 7 bases, with 11 bases lying between them. Looked up from germline, CDR1 is DFQATT and CDR2 is SNEGSKA (reference sequence).

The rearrangement joins TRBV18 to TRBJ1-4; no clear D gene. Germline lookup yields CDR1 KGHSH and CDR2 LQKENI. Trimming took 9 bases from V and 5 from J, leaving 13 bases between them. The CDR3 runs to 13 residues. The CDR3 region has the DNA TGTGCCAGTTCGGAGAGGGCGAATGAAAAACTGTTTTTT. This codes for CASSERANEKLFF. Filled out from reference TRBV18 and TRBJ1-4, the complete variable domain reads NAGVMQNPRHLVRRRGQEARLRCSPMKGHSHVYWYRQLPEEGLKFMVYLQKENIIDESGMPKERFSAEFPKEGPSILRIQQVVRGDSAAYFCASSERANEKLFFGSGTQLSVL.

The chain couples TRBV11-2 to TRBJ1-2, with TRBD1 identical over 12 bases. The V gene end was trimmed by 11 bases and the J gene end by 6 bases; junction bases not matched to a gene: 10. CDR3 length: 14 amino acids. CDR1 is SGHAT and CDR2 is FQNNGV in the germline V gene. CDR3 nucleotides: TGTGCCGGAGGGACAGGGGGCGCGGGAGATGGCTACACCTTC. Translating it yields CAGGTGGAGDGYTF. Variable domain in full (rest from reference TRBV11-2 and TRBJ1-2): EAGVAQSPRYKIIEKRQSVAFWCNPISGHATLYWYQQILGQGPKLLIQFQNNGVVDDSQLPKDRFSAERLKGVDSTLKIQPAKLEDSAVYLCAGGTGGAGDGYTFGSGTRLTVV.

This clone was seen a handful of times. The chain recombines TRBV7-9 with TRBJ2-7; weak D call: TRBD2 (5 bases). The germline V and J ends were trimmed by 1 base and 3 bases, with 10 bases remaining between them. CDR1 and CDR2 from the germline V gene are SEHNR and FQNEAQ (reference sequence). The CDR3 contains 14 residues. The CDR3 DNA reads TGTGCCAGCAGCTTAGAACTAGGCGGCTACGAGCAGTACTTC. This translates into CASSLELGGYEQYF.

This clone appeared a few times. This chain joins TRBV7-8 and TRBJ1-2; the match to TRBD1 covers 8 bases. CDR3 size: 14 residues. V lost 2 bases to trimming and J lost 2 bases; unmatched junction nucleotides: 1. Germline loops: CDR1 SGHVS, CDR2 FQNEAQ. The CDR3 DNA reads TGTGCCAGCAGCTTAAGACAGGGGAACTATGGCTACACCTTC. Translating it yields CASSLRQGNYGYTF.

This clone was picked up a small number of times. The CDR3 is CASSLTRKDRVLYNEQFF. The CDR3 region has the DNA TGTGCCAGCAGCTTAACAAGGAAAGACAGGGTCCTCTACAATGAGCAGTTCTTC. The rearrangement uses TRBV7-2 and TRBJ2-1, with TRBD1 matching 7 bases. J lost 3 bases, V lost 2 bases, and 13 bases had no gene match. Germline lookup yields CDR1 SGHTA and CDR2 FQGNSA. The CDR3 has 18 residues.

This clone was found once. The chain uses TRBV7-2 and TRBJ2-1, with unresolved D. The CDR3 loop spans 14 amino acids. The germline V and J ends were trimmed by 2 bases and 3 bases, with 8 bases remaining between them. Looked up from germline, CDR1 is SGHTA and CDR2 is FQGNSA. The CDR3 sequence: CASSLTAYYNEQFF. DNA for the CDR3: TGTGCCAGCAGCTTAACAGCCTACTACAATGAGCAGTTCTTC.

As to this clone: Different DNA sequences within this sample yield the same CDR3. The CDR3 DNA is TGTGCCAGCAGTTATTCACTAGCGGGAGGGCCCTACGAGCAGTACTTC. It specifies CASSYSLAGGPYEQYF. This rearrangement joins TRBV6-6 to TRBJ2-7; 13 nucleotides agree with TRBD2. Germline V gives CDR1 MNHNY, CDR2 SVGAGI (reference sequence). Unmatched junction bases numbered 4, after V lost 3 bases and J lost 2 bases. The CDR3 has 16 residues.

In this sample, this clone turned up a few times. The chain uses TRBV28 and TRBJ2-3; the D is unclear. The CDR3 is 12 amino acids. The V gene lost 5 bases and the J gene lost 6 bases, with 9 bases spanning the gap. Germline V gene lookup returns CDR1 MDHEN and CDR2 SYDVKM. The CDR3 here is CASSPLQDTQYF. The CDR3 nucleotides are TGTGCCAGCAGTCCCCTCCAGGATACGCAGTATTTT.

The rearrangement uses TRBV19 and TRBJ1-4; TRBD1 is a possible D gene (5 bases). CDR1 and CDR2 from the germline V gene are LNHDA and SQIVND (reference sequence). V lost 3 bases and J lost 6, with 17 bases in between. CDR3 size: 16 residues. The CDR3 loop reads CASSITGTNYDEKLFF. In nucleotides, the CDR3 is TGTGCCAGTAGTATTACAGGCACGAATTACGATGAAAAACTGTTTTTT.

This chain connects TRBV5-5 to TRBJ2-5; D not certain. In germline, CDR1 is SGHKS, CDR2 YYEKEE (reference sequence). This CDR3 is 14 amino acids long. V lost 0 bases to trimming and J lost 2 bases, with 8 bases between them. The CDR3 bases are TGTGCCAGCAGCTTGGTCCAACTACAAGAGACCCAGTACTTC. Its protein is CASSLVQLQETQYF.

This clone occurred many times. The chain has TRBV19 and TRBJ2-1; D remains unclear. There are 11 residues in the CDR3. Germline assignment: CDR1 LNHDA and CDR2 SQIVND (reference sequence). V lost 4 bases and J lost 10, with 8 bases in between. The CDR3 nucleotides are TGTGCCAGTAGTAGATTATTCGAGCAGTTCTTC. This sequence encodes CASSRLFEQFF. The entire variable domain, with the rest obtained from reference TRBV19 and TRBJ2-1, is as follows: DGGITQSPKYLFRKEGQNVTLSCEQNLNHDAMYWYRQDPGQGLRLIYYSQIVNDFQKGDIAEGYSVSREKKESFPLTVTSAQKNPTAFYLCASSRLFEQFFGPGTRLTVL.

This clone has just a few counts. The chain employs TRBV4-1 and TRBJ2-5; 7 nucleotides align to TRBD2. The germline V gene encodes CDR1 MGHRA and CDR2 YSYEKL. The ends lost 3 bases at V and 4 bases at J; junction bases unmatched: 11. CDR3 length: 16 residues. The CDR3 here is CASSHVGRGDGETQYF. CDR3 sequence (DNA): TGCGCCAGCAGCCATGTCGGCCGGGGGGACGGAGAGACCCAGTACTTC.